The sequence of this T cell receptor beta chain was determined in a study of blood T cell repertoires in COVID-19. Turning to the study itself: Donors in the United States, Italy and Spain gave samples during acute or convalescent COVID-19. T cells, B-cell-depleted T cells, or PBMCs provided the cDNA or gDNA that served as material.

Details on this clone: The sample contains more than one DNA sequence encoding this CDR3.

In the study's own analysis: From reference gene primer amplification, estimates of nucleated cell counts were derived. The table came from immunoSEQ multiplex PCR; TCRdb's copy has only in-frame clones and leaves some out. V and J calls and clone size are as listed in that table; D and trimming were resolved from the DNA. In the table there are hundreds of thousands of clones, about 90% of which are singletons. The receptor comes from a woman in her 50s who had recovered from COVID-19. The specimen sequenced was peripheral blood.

The chain's CDR3 is CASSLTGGTEAFF. The CDR3 region has the DNA TGTGCCAGCAGCTTGACAGGGGGCACTGAAGCTTTCTTT. The chain links TRBV7-9 to TRBJ1-1; TRBD1 aligns across 9 bases. The germline V gene encodes CDR1 SEHNR and CDR2 FQNEAQ (reference sequence). Germline trimming cut 3 bases from V and 4 bases from J; bases unmatched to any gene: 0. CDR3 length equals 13 residues.